This TCR beta chain came from a study of EBV T-cell therapy then PD-1 blockade in nasopharyngeal carcinoma. Treatment denoted: AdE1-LMPpoly-expanded autologous EBV-specific T-cell therapy followed by anti-PD-1 nivolumab. A word on this clone: Antigen unknown.

Libraries were prepared by immunoSEQ multiplex PCR; TCRdb keeps only in-frame clonotypes and omits some of them. Of fewer than 25,000 clones detected, about 87% appear once; the ten largest clones hold roughly 30%. This specimen was CD8+ T cells from blood, taken at approximately day 60 from a patient whose treatment included autologous EBV-specific T cells and nivolumab. The sequence came from a man between 40 and 49 years old with nasopharyngeal carcinoma.

The CDR3 sequence: CAWSLDTGGYTF. CDR3 nucleotides: TGTGCCTGGAGTCTGGACACTGGTGGCTACACCTTC. The chain joins TRBV30 to TRBJ1-2, with D possibly TRBD1 on 5 matching bases. Germline-derived CDR1 and CDR2 are GTSNPN and SVGIG (reference sequence). The CDR3 spans 12 residues. The V gene lost 2 bases and the J gene lost 7 bases, with 11 bases spanning the gap.